This T cell receptor (beta chain) was retrieved from a study of radiotherapy plus CTLA-4 blockade in lung cancer. The study, taken as a whole, reports: Response, reportedly, was best predicted by interferon-beta along with early blood T cell clone dynamics.

Concerning this clone itself: Antigen: not known.

The CDR3 contains 13 residues. The J segment lost 5 bases and the V segment lost 5 bases, leaving 7 bases of the junction unmatched. Germline values: CDR1 SQVTM, CDR2 ANQGSEA. Generated by immunoSEQ multiplex PCR, the TCRdb table keeps only in-frame clones and is missing some. The sample records fewer than 65,000 clones, roughly 86% being singletons. Patients in the study, people with chemo-refractory metastatic non-small-cell lung cancer, received focal radiation plus ipilimumab CTLA-4 blockade. The sequences come from peripheral blood, collected from a patient treated with radiotherapy plus ipilimumab. This receptor was obtained from a human donor with non-small cell lung cancer whose response to radiotherapy plus ipilimumab could not be evaluated. The J gene is TRBJ2-7, the V gene TRBV29-1; 9 nucleotides agree with TRBD1. CDR3 DNA: TGCAGCGTTAGGGACAGGGTCACTGACGAGCAGTACTTC. This sequence encodes CSVRDRVTDEQYF.